The source of this T cell receptor (beta chain) is a study of cytomegalovirus exposure and HLA in healthy donors. About this clone: What it binds is not known.

Study-wide results and limits: The TCR clusters that emerged in the first cohort tended, a later analysis found, to co-occur in the 95 to 150 validation repertoires. The authors enumerated roughly 180 TCR beta chains as linked to cytomegalovirus. There were three CMV-associated chains whose specificity for CMV antigens was confirmed in vitro.

The length of the CDR3 is 15 residues. Germline lookup yields CDR1 SGHRS and CDR2 YFSETQ. V was shortened by 1 base and J by 2 bases, with 10 bases between the two germline ends. The assay was immunoSEQ multiplex PCR, and TCRdb's table has in-frame clones only and misses some. The sample yields about 170,000 clones, approximately 87% seen once. Sequenced material: PBMCs. The receptor was derived from a woman aged 25 to 39 in good health and CMV-seronegative. This chain links TRBV5-1 with TRBJ2-1, with a possible D match to TRBD1 (6 bases). CDR3: CASSLLTGTYNEQFF. DNA of the CDR3: TGCGCCAGCAGCTTGTTAACAGGGACCTACAATGAGCAGTTCTTC.